This entry describes one T cell receptor (beta chain). Its matching antigen is unknown. The record originates from a study of regulatory T cells in long-lasting Graves disease. Study-wide findings and caveats: Possibly, too few samples lowered accuracy.

Germline CDR1 reads SEHNR; CDR2 reads FQNEAQ (reference sequence). V was trimmed by 1 base and J by 6 bases, leaving 10 bases between them. This CDR3 contains 13 residues. Sample time point: persistent/refractory GD, antithyroid drugs over 5 years with positive TRAb. Extracted PBMC RNA gave rise to the TCR library. With iRepertoire HTBI primers and Arm-PCR of CDR3 regions, TCR beta libraries were built. TCRdb re-called the multiplex PCR reads with MiXCR, one entry per CDR3 protein. The table lists 600,000 to 850,000 distinct CDR3 sequences, about 32% of them singletons. The chain joins TRBV7-9 to TRBJ2-7; D not certain. The receptor was derived from a female donor with Graves disease. The specimen was peripheral blood mononuclear cells (PBMCs), collected when the disease was refractory, from a patient treated with antithyroid drugs. The CDR3 DNA sequence: TGTGCCAGCAGCTTAGAGACGGACGGCGAGCAGTACTTC. Residues: CASSLETDGEQYF.